This T cell receptor (beta chain) was sequenced in a study of OX40 agonist ivuxolimab in advanced cancers. General study findings and limits: CD4+ and CD8+ T cells in blood underwent clonal expansion by week 6 at 0.1 to 3.0 mg/kg. It was also the case that some nonresponders had low normalized T-cell clonal expansion.

The CDR3 contains 14 residues. J was trimmed by 5 bases and V by 7 bases; bases with no gene match: 10. CDR1 and CDR2 from the germline V gene are SGHAT and FQNNGV. Clones were read by immunoSEQ multiplex PCR, and TCRdb kept only the in-frame ones, dropping some. The sample contains approximately 100,000 clones, 87% of which appear only once. To note about this clone: Its antigen is undetermined.

Patients who had autoimmune disease history or got systemic immunosuppression were left out. Drawing of blood for sampling happened at baseline, at cycle 4 day 1, and at cycle 7 day 1. The clonotype comes from an adult with an advanced solid tumor such as melanoma, head and neck, liver or kidney cancer. The sample here was CD4+ or CD8+ T cells sorted from blood, taken in a trial of the OX40 agonist ivuxolimab. The chain joins TRBV11-2 to TRBJ2-5, with 7 bases matching TRBD2. CDR3 amino acids: CASTANMGGETQYF. The CDR3 DNA reads TGTGCCAGCACCGCGAATATGGGAGGGGAGACCCAGTACTTC. The full variable domain, with the rest looked up from reference TRBV11-2 and TRBJ2-5, is EAGVAQSPRYKIIEKRQSVAFWCNPISGHATLYWYQQILGQGPKLLIQFQNNGVVDDSQLPKDRFSAERLKGVDSTLKIQPAKLEDSAVYLCASTANMGGETQYFGPGTRLLVL.